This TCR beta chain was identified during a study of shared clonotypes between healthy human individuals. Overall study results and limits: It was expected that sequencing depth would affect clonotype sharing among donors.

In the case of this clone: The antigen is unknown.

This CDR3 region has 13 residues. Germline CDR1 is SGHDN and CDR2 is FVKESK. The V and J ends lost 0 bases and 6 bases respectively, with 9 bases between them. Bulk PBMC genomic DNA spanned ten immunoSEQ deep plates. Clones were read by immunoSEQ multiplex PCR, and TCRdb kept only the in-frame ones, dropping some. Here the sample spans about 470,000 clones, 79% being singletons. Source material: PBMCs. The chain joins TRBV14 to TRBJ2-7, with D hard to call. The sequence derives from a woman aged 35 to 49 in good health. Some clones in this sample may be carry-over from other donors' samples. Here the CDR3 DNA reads TGTGCCAGCAGCCAAGAGTTATTCGGCGAGCAGTACTTC. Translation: CASSQELFGEQYF.